The present T cell receptor (beta chain) was sequenced within a study of blood T cells in healthy people across ages. With a J-beta primer mix and a sample-barcoded 5' primer, a second PCR ran about 7 to 11 cycles. Via MiXCR, TCRdb re-called the 5' RACE reads, giving one row per CDR3 protein. In the table there are more than 750,000 distinct CDR3 sequences, 25% to 35% of which are singletons. The CDR3 is 15 amino acids. The germline CDR1 and CDR2 sequences are DFQATT and SNEGSKA (reference sequence). V was clipped by 5 bases and J by 2 bases, with 19 bases between them. This sample was shared with a second study, whose subject was T cells of mothers and their children.

The chain recombines TRBV20-1 with TRBJ2-7; possibly TRBD2 for D (5 bases). The clonotype comes from a woman in her 40s in good health. The sequenced sample consisted of blood. CDR3 loop: CSAPWPGFDTYEQYF. The CDR3 DNA is TGCAGTGCTCCCTGGCCGGGATTTGATACCTACGAGCAGTACTTC.